Below are 15 T cell receptor beta chains sequenced from a single sample in a study of post-analysis software for immune sequencing data. These TCRs' antigens remain unknown. Unique molecular identifiers were built into the TCR beta cDNA libraries. TCRdb reprocessed the PCR reads with MiXCR, giving one entry per CDR3 protein. This repertoire shows 430,000 or so distinct CDR3 sequences, approximately 42% found once; its top ten account for under 9%. Broader study findings: Patients showed TRBV5-6, TRBV5-1 and TRBV20-1 among five TRBV segments more frequent than in controls.

The sequencing sample was made of blood. The source is a girl aged 2 to 9 with multiple sclerosis.

With respect to this clonotype: Given a much more abundant clone one base away, this may be a read error. The V gene is TRBV20-1, the J gene TRBJ1-2; TRBD1 matches 9 bases. This CDR3 is 16 amino acids long. Germline lookup yields CDR1 DFQATT and CDR2 SNEGSKA (reference sequence). This CDR3 is CSAQLSDTGGNYGHTF. In DNA, the CDR3 is TGCAGTGCTCAACTTAGTGATACAGGGGGCAACTATGGCCACACCTTC.

The chain employs TRBV15 and TRBJ2-7; D is uncertain. The last part of the DNA fits TRBJ2-5 better; the J call may be wrong. The CDR3 loop spans 15 amino acids. Germline V CDR1 and CDR2: LNHNV, YYDKDF (reference sequence). CDR3 residues: CATSRDAWQEETQYF. CDR3 DNA sequence: TGTGCCACCAGCAGAGATGCGTGGCAGGAGGAGACCCAGTACTTC.

The chain has TRBV6-2 or TRBV6-3 and TRBJ2-1; possible D gene TRBD2, 6 bases. The CDR3 extends over 19 amino acids. Germline V gene sequence: CDR1 MNHEY, CDR2 SVGEGT. The V gene lost 6 bases and the J gene lost 0 bases, with 24 bases spanning the gap. CDR3 sequence reads: CASSPGIMLRGSSYNEQFF. The DNA for the CDR3 is TGTGCCAGCAGCCCCGGGATTATGCTCCGGGGGAGCTCCTACAATGAGCAGTTCTTC.

This clonotype appeared a few times. This chain joins TRBV4-3 and TRBJ2-3, with 7 positions matching TRBD1. The CDR3 extends over 12 amino acids. Germline CDR1 is LGHNA and CDR2 is YSLEER. The V and J ends lost 4 bases and 6 bases, in that order; junction bases with no gene match: 1. The CDR3 protein is CASSRQGDTQYF. The CDR3 DNA sequence: TGCGCCAGCAGCCGACAGGGTGATACGCAGTATTTT.

The sample holds a few counts of this clonotype. The rearrangement uses TRBV12-5 and TRBJ2-1; D not certain. CDR1 and CDR2 from the germline V gene are LGHNT and FRNRAP. This CDR3 region has 13 residues. The ends were cut back, 7 bases at V and 4 bases at J, with 11 bases in the middle. The CDR3, as DNA: TGTGCTAGTGCCCGGGCCGGGTACAATGAGCAGTTCTTC. This codes for CASARAGYNEQFF.

This clonotype was seen repeatedly, ten times or more. The rearrangement uses TRBV12-3 or TRBV12-4 and TRBJ1-2, with D maybe TRBD1 (6 bases). V was clipped by 6 bases and J by 7 bases, with 15 bases between them. This CDR3 is built from 13 residues. As DNA, the CDR3 is TGTGCCAGCAGCCAACAGGGTAGGAGTGGCTACACCTTC. Translated: CASSQQGRSGYTF.

The gene calls are TRBV7-2 and TRBJ2-5; 10 bases are a match to TRBD2. V lost 1 base and J lost 4; bases outside the gene matches: 12. CDR1 SGHTA and CDR2 FQGNSA come from the germline V gene. The CDR3 totals 18 residues. CDR3 amino acids: CASSLVISPLAGVETQYF. The CDR3 DNA is TGTGCCAGCAGCTTAGTAATTTCCCCCCTAGCGGGAGTAGAGACCCAGTACTTC.

With respect to this clonotype: A single base separates this from a much larger clone, so it may be a read error. The chain links TRBV27 to TRBJ2-5, with a possible D match to TRBD1 (5 bases). Trimming cost V 5 bases and J 11 bases, with 21 bases left between them. CDR3 length equals 14 residues. CDR1 MNHEY and CDR2 SMNVEV come from the germline V gene (reference sequence). CDR3 DNA: TGTGCCAGCAGTACGCAGGGCTCTCCCAATGAGCAGTACTTC. Amino acids: CASSTQGSPNEQYF.

This clonotype came up a few times. This sequence joins TRBV20-1 and TRBJ2-7; TRBD1 matches at 9 bases. The CDR3 covers 17 residues. CDR1 is DFQATT, CDR2 SNEGSKA, per germline (reference sequence). Losses at the gene ends were 1 base for V and 3 bases for J; bases not matched to a gene: 13. For the CDR3, the DNA is TGCAGTGCTAGAGTTACAGGGGGCAAAGTCGGGTACTACGAGCAGTACTTC. Its translation is CSARVTGGKVGYYEQYF.

J is TRBJ2-5 and V is TRBV9, with TRBD2 identical over 7 bases. The CDR3 covers 13 residues. Unmatched junction bases numbered 2, after V lost 2 bases and J lost 4 bases. Germline lookup yields CDR1 SGDLS and CDR2 YYNGEE. CDR3 in DNA: TGTGCCAGCAGCGTCGGACTAGGAGAGACCCAGTACTTC. Encoded protein: CASSVGLGETQYF.

The V call is TRBV15, the J call TRBJ2-1, with D tentatively TRBD2 (5 bases). Germline V gene sequence: CDR1 LNHNV, CDR2 YYDKDF (reference sequence). Trimming shortened V by 0 bases and J by 1 base, and 13 bases separated the two germline ends. There are 17 residues in the CDR3. The CDR3 protein is CATSRDSAGCSYNEQFF. CDR3 DNA: TGTGCCACCAGCAGAGATTCCGCGGGCTGTTCCTACAATGAGCAGTTCTTC.

The DNA of the CDR3 is TGTGCCAGCAGTTCCATGCCGGGACTCCAACGACAAGAGACCCAGTACTTC. Protein product: CASSSMPGLQRQETQYF. This chain joins TRBV12-3 or TRBV12-4 and TRBJ2-5; maybe TRBD2 (6 bases). V was pared by 4 bases and J by 2 bases, with 20 bases between. This CDR3 is built from 17 residues.

CDR3 nucleotides: TGTGCCAGCACCGAGGGACTAGCGGGAGCCTACGAGCAGTACTTC. It translates to CASTEGLAGAYEQYF. The chain couples TRBV7-8 to TRBJ2-7; 14 positions match TRBD2. This CDR3 comprises 15 residues. Germline V gene sequence: CDR1 SGHVS, CDR2 FQNEAQ. The J segment lost 2 bases and the V segment lost 7 bases, leaving 4 bases of the junction unmatched.

In this sample, this clonotype turned up a few times. The chain links TRBV4-3 to TRBJ1-1; no firm D call. V lost 5 bases and J lost 10, with 17 bases in between. The germline CDR1 and CDR2 sequences are LGHNA and YSLEER. The CDR3 sequence is 13 residues long. The CDR3 nucleotides read TGCGCCAGCAGCTCAAGGGAGAAGCCGGGAGCTTTCTTT. It translates to CASSSREKPGAFF.

This clonotype has more than one count but fewer than ten. The V gene is TRBV6-2 or TRBV6-3, the J gene TRBJ1-5; possible D gene TRBD1, 5 bases. The length of the CDR3 is 15 residues. Per the germline V gene, CDR1 is MNHEY and CDR2 is SVGEGT. Between the trimmed V and J ends, which lost 5 bases and 1 base, there was a span of 12 bases. CDR3 residues: CASSPKGRSNQPQHF. The CDR3 coding sequence is TGTGCCAGCAGTCCGAAGGGACGGAGCAATCAGCCCCAGCATTTT.